This TCR beta chain was sequenced in a study of cytomegalovirus exposure and HLA in healthy donors. Trimming cost V 1 base and J 7 bases, with 9 bases left between them. CDR3 length: 13 residues. CDR1 and CDR2 (germline): SGHTA, FQGTGA. 60 Vbeta and 13 Jbeta primers were used in PCR. The data were produced by immunoSEQ multiplex PCR, yet TCRdb's version contains in-frame clones alone and is incomplete. This sample has tens of thousands of clones, with around 81% found just once. This TCR was recovered from a male donor in good health and CMV-seropositive. The rearrangement uses TRBV7-3 and TRBJ2-3; TRBD2 might be the D (6 bases). Sequencing input: PBMCs. The CDR3 reads CASSLRGENTQYF. The CDR3 nucleotides are TGTGCCAGCAGCTTAAGGGGGGAAAATACGCAGTATTTT.